The 18 T cell receptor beta chains reported below all come from one sample, sequenced in a study of blood T cell repertoires in COVID-19 (TCRdb year 2020). Receptor amplification or capture employed the immunoSEQ multiplex PCR assay. TCRdb mirrors the immuneACCESS table, restricted to in-frame sequences. Some clones are absent from its copies; in checked studies, under half trace to an unresolved V gene, and the reason for the others is unknown. The sample table records fewer than 250,000 clones; about 85% of these occur just once. Roughly a tenth of the sample rests with the top ten. The sequenced sample was peripheral blood. The source of these receptors is an elderly woman with COVID-19, enrolled during active disease.

V usage is TRBV6-1 and J usage is TRBJ2-3; D gene uncertain. CDR3 length: 15 amino acids. The V end was cut by 1 base, the J end by 7 bases, with 15 bases between. Germline CDR1 MNHNS, CDR2 SASEGT. The DNA of the CDR3 is TGTGCCAGCAGTGAAGAGGTAGCCAGCTGGAATACGCAGTATTTT. Its translation: CASSEEVASWNTQYF.

The chain has TRBV5-1 and TRBJ2-3; D is perhaps TRBD1 (5 bases). V lost 4 bases and J lost 2, with 11 bases in between. CDR3 length: 14 amino acids. Germline values: CDR1 SGHRS, CDR2 YFSETQ. CDR3 in DNA: TGCGCCAGCAGCGGCGACAGCCTCACAGATACGCAGTATTTT. The encoded protein is CASSGDSLTDTQYF.

The chain couples TRBV7-2 to TRBJ2-4; TRBD2 agrees at 8 bases. The trim removed 5 bases at V and 8 bases at J, leaving 11 bases unmatched. The germline V gene encodes CDR1 SGHTA and CDR2 FQGNSA. The CDR3 consists of 15 residues. CDR3 protein: CASSRRGAGEDIQYF. CDR3 DNA: TGTGCCAGCAGCCGCCGGGGAGCGGGGGAGGACATTCAGTACTTC.

This chain uses TRBV5-1 with TRBJ2-3; 8 bases line up with TRBD2. CDR1 and CDR2 from the germline V gene are SGHRS and YFSETQ. The CDR3 has 15 amino acids. After removal of 5 bases from V and 0 bases from J, the junction contained 5 bases not matched to a gene. CDR3: CASSFSGVSTDTQYF. The CDR3, as DNA: TGCGCCAGCAGTTTTAGCGGGGTTAGCACAGATACGCAGTATTTT.

The rearrangement links TRBV7-3 to TRBJ2-3; D might be TRBD2 (6 bases). V was pared by 6 bases and J by 2 bases, with 15 bases between. CDR1 is SGHTA and CDR2 is FQGTGA in the germline V gene. This CDR3 region has 15 residues. The CDR3: CASSSVGGPTDTQYF. The CDR3 coding sequence is TGTGCCAGCAGTTCAGTCGGGGGACCCACAGATACGCAGTATTTT.

This sequence joins TRBV2 and TRBJ1-5, with D uncertain. The CDR3 consists of 16 residues. Trimming left V 0 bases short and J 0 bases short, with 9 bases between. Germline V CDR1 and CDR2: SNHLY, FYNNEI. CDR3 protein: CASSEAPGISNQPQHF. CDR3 DNA: TGTGCCAGCAGTGAAGCGCCGGGGATTAGCAATCAGCCCCAGCATTTT.

V gene TRBV5-4 combines with J gene TRBJ1-2; TRBD1 might be the D (5 bases). This CDR3 comprises 16 residues. CDR1 SGHNT and CDR2 YYREEE come from the germline V gene (reference sequence). Trimming left V 0 bases short and J 4 bases short, with 16 bases between. CDR3 amino acids: CASSLDGLGGAYGYTF. In DNA form, the CDR3 reads TGTGCCAGCAGCTTGGATGGCCTCGGAGGGGCCTATGGCTACACCTTC. Variable domain in full (rest from reference TRBV5-4 and TRBJ1-2): ETGVTQSPTHLIKTRGQQVTLRCSSQSGHNTVSWYQQALGQGPQFIFQYYREEENGRGNFPPRFSGLQFPNYSSELNVNALELDDSALYLCASSLDGLGGAYGYTFGSGTRLTVV.

This CDR3 is CASRIGQGIGTDTQYF. CDR3 coding DNA: TGTGCCAGCAGGATAGGACAGGGCATAGGGACAGATACGCAGTATTTT. The J gene is TRBJ2-3, the V gene TRBV2; 8 bases are shared with TRBD1. Germline loops: CDR1 SNHLY, CDR2 FYNNEI. V shed 6 bases, J shed 3 bases, and the junction held 11 bases outside the gene matches. This CDR3 region has 16 residues.

The chain recombines TRBV10-1 with TRBJ1-1; 8 bases are shared with TRBD1. The CDR3 loop spans 13 amino acids. Germline trimming cut 5 bases from V and 6 bases from J; bases unmatched to any gene: 5. Germline V gives CDR1 WNHNN, CDR2 SYGVQD (reference sequence). The CDR3 nucleotides read TGCGCCAGCAGTACCTCGGACAGGGCTGAAGCTTTCTTT. This codes for CASSTSDRAEAFF.

This clone was found once. This rearrangement joins TRBV24-1 to TRBJ2-6; D perhaps matches TRBD1 (7 bases). CDR3 length equals 19 residues. Germline loops: CDR1 KGHDR, CDR2 SFDVKD. V lost 4 bases and J lost 0, with 18 bases in between. The CDR3 bases are TGTGCCACCAGTGACGCGGGCGGGACAGCTAACTCTGGGGCCAACGTCCTGACTTTC. Its translation: CATSDAGGTANSGANVLTF.

This clone appeared a single time. V is TRBV3-1 (or the pseudogene TRBV3-2) and J is TRBJ1-4, with 9 bases lining up with TRBD1. Germline V lookup: CDR1 LGHDT, CDR2 YNNKEL (reference sequence). J gave up 7 bases and V 3 bases, and 6 bases lay outside the gene matches. This CDR3 contains 15 residues. CDR3: CASSHNRGLSEKLFF. The CDR3, as DNA: TGTGCCAGCAGCCATAACAGGGGGCTGAGTGAAAAACTGTTTTTT.

The rearrangement joins TRBV28 to TRBJ2-3; possibly TRBD2 for D (6 bases). The CDR3 contains 19 residues. V was cut by 7 bases and J by 0 bases, with 26 bases left in between. The V gene's germline CDR1 is MDHEN and CDR2 SYDVKM. The CDR3 sequence: CASTSFGTHGASSTDTQYF. In DNA form, the CDR3 reads TGTGCCAGCACCAGCTTCGGGACTCACGGGGCCTCTAGCACAGATACGCAGTATTTT.

CDR3: CASSLREQGSPLHF. The CDR3 DNA is TGTGCCAGCAGCTTGAGAGAACAGGGCTCACCCCTCCACTTT. This sequence joins TRBV7-2 and TRBJ1-6, with D possibly TRBD1 on 6 matching bases. The CDR3 extends over 14 amino acids. The V end was cut by 3 bases, the J end by 10 bases, with 13 bases between. Germline loops: CDR1 SGHTA, CDR2 FQGNSA.

This chain connects TRBV6-5 to TRBJ1-2; D remains ambiguous. CDR1 and CDR2 from the germline V gene are MNHEY and SVGAGI. This CDR3 spans 11 amino acids. V was pared by 10 bases and J by 5 bases, with 11 bases between. The CDR3 reads CATSGSYGYTF. CDR3 in DNA: TGTGCCACCTCAGGAAGTTATGGCTACACCTTC.

The genes are TRBV5-1 and TRBJ2-4; tentatively, D is TRBD2 (7 bases). CDR1 is SGHRS and CDR2 is YFSETQ in the germline V gene. Trimming removed 0 bases from V and 7 bases from J, with 17 bases in between. The CDR3 extends over 16 amino acids. The CDR3, as DNA: TGCGCCAGCAGCTTGGACGGCCAGGGGCGGGGGAACATTCAGTACTTC. Its protein product is CASSLDGQGRGNIQYF. Drawing the rest from reference TRBV5-1 and TRBJ2-4, the complete variable domain is KAGVTQTPRYLIKTRGQQVTLSCSPISGHRSVSWYQQTPGQGLQFLFEYFSETQRNKGNFPGRFSGRQFSNSRSEMNVSTLELGDSALYLCASSLDGQGRGNIQYFGAGTRLSVL.

The V gene is TRBV7-2, the J gene TRBJ2-7; TRBD1 aligns across 7 bases. CDR1 and CDR2 from the germline V gene are SGHTA and FQGNSA. V trimming: 5 bases; J trimming: 2 bases; junction bases outside the gene matches: 9. This CDR3 has 15 residues. The CDR3 spells CASSTHRDSTYEQYF. CDR3 nucleotides: TGTGCCAGCAGCACTCACCGGGACAGTACCTACGAGCAGTACTTC.

The rearrangement joins TRBV5-4 to TRBJ2-1, with 10 positions matching TRBD1. The CDR3 sequence is 16 residues long. J was trimmed by 0 bases and V by 3 bases; bases with no gene match: 3. Looked up from germline, CDR1 is SGHNT and CDR2 is YYREEE (reference sequence). CDR3 region: CASSSGQGLSYNEQFF. Here the CDR3 DNA reads TGTGCCAGCAGCTCGGGACAGGGGCTCTCCTACAATGAGCAGTTCTTC.

This chain connects TRBV18 to TRBJ1-1; unclear D gene. Trimming cost V 3 bases and J 4 bases, with 15 bases left between them. This CDR3 spans 15 amino acids. Germline V gives CDR1 KGHSH, CDR2 LQKENI. The CDR3 coding sequence is TGTGCCAGCTCACCCCCGGGAGGCGGTAGCACTGAAGCTTTCTTT. Translation: CASSPPGGGSTEAFF.